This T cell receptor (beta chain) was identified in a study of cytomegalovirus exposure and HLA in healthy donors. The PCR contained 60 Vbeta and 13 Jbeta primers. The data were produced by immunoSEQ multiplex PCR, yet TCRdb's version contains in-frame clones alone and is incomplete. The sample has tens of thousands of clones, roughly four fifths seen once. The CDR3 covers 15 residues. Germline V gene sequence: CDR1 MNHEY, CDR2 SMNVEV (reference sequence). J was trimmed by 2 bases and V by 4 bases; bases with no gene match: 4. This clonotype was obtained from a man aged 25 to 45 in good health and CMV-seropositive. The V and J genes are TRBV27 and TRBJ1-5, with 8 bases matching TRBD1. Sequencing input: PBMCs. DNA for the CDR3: TGTGCCAGCAGTTCTATGGACAGGGGCAATCAGCCCCAGCATTTT. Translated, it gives CASSSMDRGNQPQHF.